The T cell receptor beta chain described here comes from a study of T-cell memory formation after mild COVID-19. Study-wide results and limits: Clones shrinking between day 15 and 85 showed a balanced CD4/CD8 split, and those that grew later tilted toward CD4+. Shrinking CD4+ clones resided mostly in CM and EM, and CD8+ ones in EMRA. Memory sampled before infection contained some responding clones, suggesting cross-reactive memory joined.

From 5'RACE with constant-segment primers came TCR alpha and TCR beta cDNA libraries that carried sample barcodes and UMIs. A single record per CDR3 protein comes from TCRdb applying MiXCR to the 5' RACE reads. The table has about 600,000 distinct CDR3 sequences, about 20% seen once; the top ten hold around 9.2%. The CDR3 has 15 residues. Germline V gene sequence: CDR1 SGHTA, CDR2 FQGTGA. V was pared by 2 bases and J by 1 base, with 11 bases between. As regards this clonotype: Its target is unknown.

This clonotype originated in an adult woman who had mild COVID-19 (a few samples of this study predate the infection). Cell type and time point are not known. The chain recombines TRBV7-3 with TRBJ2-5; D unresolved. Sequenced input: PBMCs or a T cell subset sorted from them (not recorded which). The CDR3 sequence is CASSLYVSPQETQYF. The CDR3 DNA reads TGTGCCAGCAGCTTATATGTCAGCCCCCAAGAGACCCAGTACTTC.